This TCR beta chain stems from a study of response to subunit inactivated influenza vaccine (dated by TCRdb to the late 2010s). Context from the whole study: Deep quantitative T cell receptor repertoire profiling was used in the study to track responses to a trivalent subunit inactivated influenza vaccine.

A few counts support this clonotype. What antigen it recognizes has not been identified. A read error is likely, as this CDR3 ends without the conserved phenylalanine or tryptophan. It is unclear where the CDR3 begins or ends on the DNA, so no DNA is shown, and the CDR3 is as TCRdb lists it. CDR1 is given as MNHEY and CDR2 as SVGEGT, both from the germline V gene. The CDR3 spans 13 amino acids, including both terminal residues. What the authors observed across the whole study: According to the authors, only a limited number of new T cells may be recruited by each seasonal influenza vaccination.

The protocol used for the library was RT-PCR. Sequencer: Illumina HiSeq 2500. TCRdb's own reprocessing of the public reads used fastp at Q25 and MiXCR and kept productive beta chains. Rows with a matching CDR3 protein are joined into one entry that keeps the most common DNA and genes. The sample table contains over 650,000 distinct CDR3 sequences; only one count was recorded for around a sixth of them. The top ten constitute roughly 10% of the sample. The source material was PBMCs from blood, sampled about 5 days after vaccination. Recombination connected TRBV6-2 or TRBV6-3 to TRBJ2-1; the table's D call TRBD1 went unverified against the DNA. This receptor was identified in a man aged 45 to 65 who received an inactivated influenza vaccine. Donor details come from another sample of the same person, matched by shared clones. The CDR3 loop reads CASSPNRLDNLLL.